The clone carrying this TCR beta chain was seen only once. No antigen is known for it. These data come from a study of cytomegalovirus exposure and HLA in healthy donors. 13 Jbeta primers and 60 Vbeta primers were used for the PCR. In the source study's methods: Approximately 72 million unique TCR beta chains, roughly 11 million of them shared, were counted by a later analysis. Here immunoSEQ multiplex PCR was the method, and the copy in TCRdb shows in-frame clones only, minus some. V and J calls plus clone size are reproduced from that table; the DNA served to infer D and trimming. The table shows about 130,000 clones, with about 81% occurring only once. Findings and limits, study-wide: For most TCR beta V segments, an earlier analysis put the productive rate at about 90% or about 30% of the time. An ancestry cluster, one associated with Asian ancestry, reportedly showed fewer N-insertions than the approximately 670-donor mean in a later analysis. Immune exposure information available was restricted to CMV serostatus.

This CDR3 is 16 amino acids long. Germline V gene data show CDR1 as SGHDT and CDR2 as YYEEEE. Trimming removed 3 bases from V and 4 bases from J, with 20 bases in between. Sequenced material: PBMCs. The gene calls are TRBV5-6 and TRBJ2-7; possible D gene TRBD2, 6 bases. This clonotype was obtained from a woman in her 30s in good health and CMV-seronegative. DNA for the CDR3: TGTGCCAGCAGCTCCTTGGGGGGAGTAAGAGTGTACGAGCAGTACTTC. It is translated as CASSSLGGVRVYEQYF.